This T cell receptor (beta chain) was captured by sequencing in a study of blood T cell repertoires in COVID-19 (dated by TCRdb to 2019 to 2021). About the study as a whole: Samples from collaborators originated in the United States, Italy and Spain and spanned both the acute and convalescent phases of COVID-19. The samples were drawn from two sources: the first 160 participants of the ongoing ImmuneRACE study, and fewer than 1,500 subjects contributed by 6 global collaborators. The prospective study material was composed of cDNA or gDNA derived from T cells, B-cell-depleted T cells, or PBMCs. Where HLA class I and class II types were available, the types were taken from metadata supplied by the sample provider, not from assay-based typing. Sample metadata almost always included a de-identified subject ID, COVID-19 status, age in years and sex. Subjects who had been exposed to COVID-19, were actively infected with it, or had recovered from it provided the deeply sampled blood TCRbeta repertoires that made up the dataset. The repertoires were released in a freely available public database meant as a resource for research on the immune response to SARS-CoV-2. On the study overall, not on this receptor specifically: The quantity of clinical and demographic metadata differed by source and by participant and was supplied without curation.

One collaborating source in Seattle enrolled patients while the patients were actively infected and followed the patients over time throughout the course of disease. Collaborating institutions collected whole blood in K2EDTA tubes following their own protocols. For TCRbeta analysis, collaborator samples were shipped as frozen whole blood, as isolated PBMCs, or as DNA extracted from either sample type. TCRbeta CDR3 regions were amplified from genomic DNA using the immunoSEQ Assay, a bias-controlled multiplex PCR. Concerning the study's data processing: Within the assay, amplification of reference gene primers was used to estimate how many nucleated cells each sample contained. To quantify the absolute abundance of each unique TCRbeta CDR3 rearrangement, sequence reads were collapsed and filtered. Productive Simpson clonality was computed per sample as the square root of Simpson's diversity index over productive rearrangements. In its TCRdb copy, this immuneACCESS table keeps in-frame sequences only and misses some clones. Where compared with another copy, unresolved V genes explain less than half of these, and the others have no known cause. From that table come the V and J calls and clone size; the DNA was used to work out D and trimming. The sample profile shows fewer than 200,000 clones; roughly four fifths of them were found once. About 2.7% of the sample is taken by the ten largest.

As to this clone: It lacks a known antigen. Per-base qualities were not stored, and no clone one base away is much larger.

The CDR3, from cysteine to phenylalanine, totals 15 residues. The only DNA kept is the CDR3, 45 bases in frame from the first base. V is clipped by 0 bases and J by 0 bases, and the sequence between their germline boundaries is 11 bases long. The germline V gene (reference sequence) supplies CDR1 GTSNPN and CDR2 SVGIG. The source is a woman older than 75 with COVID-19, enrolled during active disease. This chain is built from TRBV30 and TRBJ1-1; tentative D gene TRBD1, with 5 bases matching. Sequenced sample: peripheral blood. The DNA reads TGTGCCTGGAGTGTACTTGGAGGGGTGAACACTGAAGCTTTCTTT. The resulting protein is CAWSVLGGVNTEAFF. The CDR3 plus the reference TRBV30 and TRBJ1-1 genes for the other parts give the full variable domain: SQTIHQWPATLVQPVGSPLSLECTVEGTSNPNLYWYRQAAGRGLQLLFYSVGIGQISSEVPQNLSASRPQDRQFILSSKKLLLSDSGFYLCAWSVLGGVNTEAFFGQGTRLTVV.